This TCR beta chain was identified during a study of radiotherapy plus CTLA-4 blockade in lung cancer (dated by TCRdb to 2017 to 2018). Broadly, across the study: Objective responses were observed in 18% of enrolled patients, and disease control was achieved in 31%. On the study overall, not on this receptor specifically: Early dynamic changes in blood T cell clones, together with increased serum interferon-beta after radiation, were reported as the strongest predictors of response. After treatment with radiotherapy and ipilimumab, TCR clones that came from tumors expanded in the peripheral blood.

Library preparation employed the immunoSEQ multiplex PCR assay. TCRdb stores this immuneACCESS table with in-frame sequences only. Part of the clones is absent; in the studies checked, under half of the shortfall reflects unresolved V genes, and no reason is known for the rest. Here the sample has 25,000 to 40,000 clones; 60% to 80% occur a single time. The ten top clones hold more than 4.5% of the sample. Focal radiation therapy combined with CTLA-4 blockade (ipilimumab) was tested in patients with chemo-refractory metastatic non-small-cell lung cancer. Trimming takes 2 bases from V and 4 bases from J, and the germline ends sit 9 bases apart. The CDR3 has 12 amino acids, counting the end cysteine and phenylalanine. Only the CDR3 region is kept as DNA, spanning 36 bases read in frame from base 1. Via the germline V gene (reference sequence), CDR1 is GTSNPN and CDR2 SVGIG. With regard to this clone: The antigen this receptor binds is unknown. No base-level quality is on record; no much larger clone is a single base apart.

The receptor comes from a human donor with non-small cell lung cancer whose response to radiotherapy plus ipilimumab could not be evaluated. The sequence is built from TRBV30 and TRBJ2-7, with the identity of the D gene unclear. The specimen comprised peripheral blood, sampled from a patient treated with radiotherapy plus ipilimumab. The nucleotide sequence reads as follows: TGTGCCTGGAGTACCCCGAGGTACGAGCAGTACTTC. This yields the protein CAWSTPRYEQYF.